This TCR beta chain is from a study of cytomegalovirus exposure and HLA in healthy donors. The repertoire was sequenced with immunoSEQ multiplex PCR; TCRdb's copy has only in-frame clones and lacks some. Of roughly 190,000 clones listed, roughly 83% are singletons. Germline V gives CDR1 SGHRS, CDR2 YFSETQ. This CDR3 comprises 16 residues. The V end was cut by 0 bases, the J end by 6 bases, with 17 bases between. The sequence was collected from a woman younger than 35 in good health and CMV-seronegative. The sample consisted of PBMCs. The gene calls are TRBV5-1 and TRBJ2-3; perhaps TRBD2 as D (5 bases). CDR3 sequence (DNA): TGCGCCAGCAGCTTGGCAGGCGGGCCAGTGCTGGATACGCAGTATTTT. Protein sequence: CASSLAGGPVLDTQYF. Variable domain in full (rest from reference TRBV5-1 and TRBJ2-3): KAGVTQTPRYLIKTRGQQVTLSCSPISGHRSVSWYQQTPGQGLQFLFEYFSETQRNKGNFPGRFSGRQFSNSRSEMNVSTLELGDSALYLCASSLAGGPVLDTQYFGPGTRLTVL.